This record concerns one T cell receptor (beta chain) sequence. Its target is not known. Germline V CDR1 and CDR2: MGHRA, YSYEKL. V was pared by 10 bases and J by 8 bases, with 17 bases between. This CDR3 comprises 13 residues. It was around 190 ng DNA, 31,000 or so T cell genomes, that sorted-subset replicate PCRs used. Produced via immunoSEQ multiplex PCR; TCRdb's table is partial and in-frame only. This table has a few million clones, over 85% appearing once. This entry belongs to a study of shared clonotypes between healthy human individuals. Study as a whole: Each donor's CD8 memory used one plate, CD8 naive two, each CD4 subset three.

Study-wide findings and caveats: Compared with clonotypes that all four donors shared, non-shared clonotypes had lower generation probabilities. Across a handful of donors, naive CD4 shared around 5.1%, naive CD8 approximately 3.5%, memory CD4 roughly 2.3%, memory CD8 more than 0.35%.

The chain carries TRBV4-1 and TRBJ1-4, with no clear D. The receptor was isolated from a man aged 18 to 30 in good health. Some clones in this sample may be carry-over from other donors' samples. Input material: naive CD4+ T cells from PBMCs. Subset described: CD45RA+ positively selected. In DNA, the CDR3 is TGCGCCACCTACAGTCGGGCGGAAGAAAAACTGTTTTTT. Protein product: CATYSRAEEKLFF.